This section outlines one T cell receptor beta chain sequence together with its context. The antigen it binds to is not known. No base quality values were provided; no much bigger clone lies one nucleotide off. Between the V and J ends, shortened by 5 bases and 0 bases respectively, the junction contains 23 bases. There are 18 amino acids in the CDR3, from cysteine to phenylalanine inclusive. Left in the record is the CDR3 DNA by itself, 54 bases read in frame from the first base. Based on the germline V gene (reference sequence), the CDR1 and CDR2 sequences are DFQATT and SNEGSKA. These data come from a study of T cell repertoires in cytomegalovirus infection (dated by TCRdb to between 2018 and 2021). Regarding the study in general: Donor HLA type was relevant to the analysis, as public TCR beta signatures indicated carriage of CMV infection together with the matching HLA type. Broader findings and caveats from the paper: The ex vivo response was dominated by HLA-C-restricted CMV-specific TCR beta clonotypes, and the single most frequent clonotype in two of eight donors was supplied by these HLA-C-restricted clonotypes. Carriers of CMV infection plus the relevant HLA type were discriminated by the cumulative frequency of public TCR beta family members in the study cohort and in an independent roughly 350-donor cohort.

The instrument given in TCRdb is Illumina HiSeq 1500. TCRdb trimmed public reads at Q25 via fastp, called clones via MiXCR and kept in-frame beta chains. A single entry per CDR3 protein holds the most common genes and DNA from its merged rows. Counted in this sample were hundreds of thousands of distinct CDR3 sequences; more than 8% of them appeared once. The ten largest clonotypes hold 3.5% to 4.5% of the sample. The sample taken for sequencing was PBMCs. Recombination linked TRBV20-1 to TRBJ2-1; the D gene is perhaps TRBD1 or TRBD2, as each covers 5 bases. This sequence originates from a human donor in good health (CMV status not recorded). Some clones in this sample may be carry-over from other donors' samples. The nucleotide sequence is given as TGCAGTGCTCTGCCGGGACGCCAGATACATAGCTCCTACAATGAGCAGTTCTTC. Its translation is CSALPGRQIHSSYNEQFF.